Here is one T cell receptor (beta chain) with its context. This clone was observed a handful of times. Which antigen it targets is not known. Per-nucleotide qualities are absent, and no much larger clonotype sits a single base away. The source of the sample is a study of radiotherapy plus CTLA-4 blockade in lung cancer (dated by TCRdb to the late 2010s). Regarding the complete study: Objective responses occurred in 18% of enrolled patients, and 31% achieved disease control.

The study tested focal radiation therapy combined with CTLA-4 blockade (ipilimumab) in patients with chemo-refractory metastatic non-small-cell lung cancer. The CDR3 measures 15 amino acids from cysteine to phenylalanine. Just CDR3 DNA is preserved here, 45 bases in frame from base 1. The V end gives up 0 bases and the J end 5 bases, leaving 6 bases in the junction not matched to a gene. CDR1 and CDR2, per the germline V gene, are MNHEY and SVGAGI. Preparation of the library involved the immunoSEQ multiplex PCR assay. TCRdb's version of the immuneACCESS table is confined to in-frame rearrangements and falls short of the full clone set. An unresolved V gene accounts for under half of the shortfall where checked; the remainder is of unknown origin. Within this sample are 20,000 to 30,000 clones, with 60% to 75% of them counted one time only. In total, the top ten clones hold under 3.5% of the sample.

Points the paper makes about the study in general: The strongest predictors of response were reported to be early dynamic shifts in blood T cell clones along with a rise in serum interferon-beta following radiation. TCR clones derived from tumors expanded in peripheral blood after treatment with radiotherapy and ipilimumab.

This sequence uses TRBV6-5 and TRBJ2-7, and TRBD2 matches 8 of the central bases. This material consisted of peripheral blood, taken from a patient treated with radiotherapy plus ipilimumab. The clonotype originates from a human donor with non-small cell lung cancer whose response to radiotherapy plus ipilimumab could not be evaluated. The nucleotide sequence is TGTGCCAGCAGTTACTCTCCAAGCGGGAGCCACGAGCAGTACTTC. Its protein product is CASSYSPSGSHEQYF.